Listed below are T cell receptor beta chains from one sample, sequenced in a study of blood T cell repertoires in COVID-19. The assay was immunoSEQ multiplex PCR, and TCRdb's table has in-frame clones only and misses some. The table shows about 63,000 clones, with roughly 80% occurring only once. Sequencing input: PBMCs or T cells enriched from blood (not recorded which). Source of these receptors: a woman aged 40 to 50 with acute COVID-19. Each CDR3 is given with its conserved first and last residue. A D gene is named only where the DNA matches it firmly. Clone size is given for some rows only: seen once, a few or many times, or a class if the clone is expanded.

clone_size	d_call	v_call	j_call	cdr3_nt	cdr3_aa
.	TRBD1	TRBV24-1	TRBJ2-1	TGTGCCACCAGTGATTTGAGCTCAGGGGGATACAATGAGCAGTTCTTC	CATSDLSSGGYNEQFF
once	.	TRBV6-6	TRBJ1-5	TGTGCCAGCAGTCTGACAGGCGGTCAGCCCCAGCATTTT	CASSLTGGQPQHF
few	TRBD1	TRBV7-3	TRBJ1-6	TGTGCCAGCAGCGCGGGGACAGGCTATAATTCACCCCTCCACTTT	CASSAGTGYNSPLHF
.	.	TRBV12-3/TRBV12-4	TRBJ1-1	TGTGCCAGCAGTTGGGGAGACAAAGCTTTCTTT	CASSWGDKAFF
few	.	TRBV3-1/TRBV3-2	TRBJ1-3	TGTGCCAGCACCCACGGGGGGATCTCTGGAAACACCATATATTTT	CASTHGGISGNTIYF
.	TRBD2	TRBV7-3	TRBJ2-7	TGTGCCAGCAGCTTAAGGGCTAGCGGGATGAACGAGCAGTACTTC	CASSLRASGMNEQYF
.	.	TRBV12-3/TRBV12-4	TRBJ2-5	TGTGCCAGCAGGGGCAGCAACCAAGAGACCCAGTACTTC	CASRGSNQETQYF
.	.	TRBV5-4	TRBJ1-1	TGTGCCAGCAGCTTGGCCATACAGGGAGTAACTGAAGCTTTCTTT	CASSLAIQGVTEAFF
.	TRBD1	TRBV4-2	TRBJ2-5	TGTGCCAGCAGCCAAGCGGGGACAGACAGAGAGACCCAGTACTTC	CASSQAGTDRETQYF
many	.	TRBV28	TRBJ2-1	TGTGCCAGCAGTGACCCTAGTGGTGAGCAGTTCTTC	CASSDPSGEQFF
.	.	TRBV6-5	TRBJ1-3	TGTGCCAGCATCCTGACAGGAGGCTCTGGAAACACCATATATTTT	CASILTGGSGNTIYF
.	TRBD2	TRBV5-1	TRBJ2-5	TGCGCCAGCAGTACCGGGACTAGCGGACAAGAGACCCAGTACTTC	CASSTGTSGQETQYF
.	TRBD1	TRBV11-2	TRBJ2-3	TGTGCCAGCAGCATCACAGCAGGGGGCCCCGCGGGAGATACGCAGTATTTT	CASSITAGGPAGDTQYF
.	.	TRBV13	TRBJ1-4	TGTGCCAGCAGCCCCGGGACTAATGAAAAACTGTTTTTT	CASSPGTNEKLFF
.	.	TRBV27	TRBJ2-3	TGTGCCAGCAGGACGGGACTCCACGACACAGATACGCAGTATTTT	CASRTGLHDTDTQYF
.	.	TRBV6-6	TRBJ2-7	TGTGCCAGCAGTCCACCTAAGACTAGTCGGGAGTCCTACGAGCAGTACTTC	CASSPPKTSRESYEQYF
once	.	TRBV7-9	TRBJ1-5	TGTGCCAGCAGCTCTACAGGGTCCCAACCCCAGCATTTT	CASSSTGSQPQHF
.	TRBD1	TRBV11-2	TRBJ2-5	TGTGCCAGCAGCACCCTCAGGGGGCGTCAAGAGACCCAGTACTTC	CASSTLRGRQETQYF
.	TRBD1	TRBV7-8	TRBJ2-5	TGTGCCAGCAGCTTGGAGGGACAGGGGGGCGAGACCCAGTACTTC	CASSLEGQGGETQYF
few	TRBD2	TRBV6-6	TRBJ2-1	TGTGCCAGCAGTTACTCGAGACTAGCCGGCAATGAGCAGTTCTTC	CASSYSRLAGNEQFF
.	.	TRBV19	TRBJ1-3	TGTGCCAGTAGTATTACGCGGTTCTCTGGAAACACCATATATTTT	CASSITRFSGNTIYF
.	TRBD2	TRBV5-1	TRBJ2-3	TGCGCCAGCAGCCCCTTAAGAGCGGGAGGGGCAGATACGCAGTATTTT	CASSPLRAGGADTQYF
.	TRBD2	TRBV29-1	TRBJ2-5	TGCAGCGTTGAAGGGGACAGGACTAGCGGGACCCAAGAGACCCAGTACTTC	CSVEGDRTSGTQETQYF
.	TRBD1	TRBV27	TRBJ2-7	TGTGCCAGCAGGTCCCGGGACAGGGGGGGATACGAGCAGTACTTC	CASRSRDRGGYEQYF
.	TRBD1	TRBV7-9	TRBJ1-6	TGTGCCAGCAGCTCCCGGACAGGGAATAATTCACCCCTCCACTTT	CASSSRTGNNSPLHF
.	TRBD1	TRBV28	TRBJ1-2	TGTGCCAGCAGTTTGGGGCCGGGAGAGGGGGCGAACACCTTC	CASSLGPGEGANTF
.	TRBD2	TRBV7-2	TRBJ2-1	TGTGCCAGCAGCTTAGGACTAGCGGGGGTAGGTGAGCAGTTCTTC	CASSLGLAGVGEQFF
.	.	TRBV14	TRBJ2-1	TGTGCCAGCAGCCACCTGGAGGGTCGGGGGGCGAGCGTTTGGGAGCAGTTCTTC	CASSHLEGRGASVWEQFF
.	TRBD2	TRBV27	TRBJ2-7	TGTGCCAGCAGTTTTGGGGGGGTGCACTACGAGCAGTACTTC	CASSFGGVHYEQYF
.	TRBD2	TRBV6-6	TRBJ2-1	TGTGCCAGCAGTTACTACCGTCTAGCGGGAGGGAATGAGCAGTTCTTC	CASSYYRLAGGNEQFF
.	.	TRBV29-1	TRBJ1-4	TGCAGCGTTGACAAATCTGGCACAGGTGAAGAAAAACTGTTTTTT	CSVDKSGTGEEKLFF
.	TRBD1	TRBV19	TRBJ2-4	TGTGCCAGTAGCCCGGACAGGGGTCTAGCCAAAAACATTCAGTACTTC	CASSPDRGLAKNIQYF
.	.	TRBV21-1	TRBJ1-1	TGTGCCAGCAGCAAAGAAATTACAGAACCTATGGGAGCTTTCCAGATTGAAGCTTTCTTT	CASSKEITEPMGAFQIEAFF
.	.	TRBV19	TRBJ1-1	TGTGCCAGTAGTATAGATCTATGGGGGCGCGGTGAAGCTTTCTTT	CASSIDLWGRGEAFF